Listed here is a single TCR beta chain. Its antigen is not yet known. The sample holds no much larger clone one base away, and base qualities are not on file. These data belong to a study of post-analysis software for immune sequencing data (dated by TCRdb to the mid-2010s). Notes on the research overall: Recorded disease courses included relapsing-remitting, secondary progressive and progressive-relapsing multiple sclerosis, with some patients lacking subtype annotation. The multiple sclerosis patient repertoires were compared with more than 9 previously published healthy control repertoires from donors aged about 6 to 26 years. A subset of samples was prepared in parallel using single-end sample barcoding, then pooled and co-amplified after Illumina adapter ligation.

Beyond this particular receptor, the publication reports: The multiple sclerosis patient group was slightly younger than the control group. Patients showed significantly higher frequencies than controls for roughly 5 TRBV segments, among them TRBV5-6, TRBV5-1 and TRBV20-1. When samples were clustered directly using the F measure, samples prepared in the same batch co-clustered strongly, which prompted a batch-effect correction. Multiple sclerosis patients had significantly lower normalized Chao1 diversity than controls, a result that suggests substantial peripheral T-cell clonal expansion.

Library creation used PCR. The instrument given in TCRdb is Illumina HiSeq 2500. Unique molecular identifiers were incorporated into TCR beta cDNA libraries to reduce PCR and sequencing biases. Per 1 to 10 million input T cells, roughly 0.5 million cDNA molecules were obtained, such that each molecule approximated one T cell. The patient libraries were prepared and sequenced with the same protocol used for the earlier healthy control dataset. Samples belonging to the same batch were prepared together, multiplexed and sequenced on a shared HiSeq lane. On the authors' methods: Raw barcoded reads were processed with MIGEC, discarding single-read molecular identifier groups before consensus assembly and CDR3 extraction. Clonotype tables were post-analysed with VDJtools, and diversity was normalized by down-sampling all datasets to the smallest sample size. To correct batch-related cross-sample contamination, repertoire overlap clustering matched CDR3 amino acid sequences but not nucleotide sequences. TCRdb cleaned the public reads at Q25 with fastp, built clones with MiXCR and kept in-frame beta chains. Records with the same CDR3 protein are collapsed into one entry carrying the most frequent genes and DNA. The V and J calls were not made by the authors but by TCRdb's processing. This sample lists 400,000 to 500,000 distinct CDR3 sequences; 30% to 45% were detected once. The top ten constitute under 9% of the sample.

To demonstrate the VDJtools post-analysis software, TCR beta repertoires were profiled from the peripheral blood of 10 to 15 young patients with multiple sclerosis. The multiple sclerosis patients were children and adolescents between roughly 6 and 16 years of age. At the junction V is shortened by 2 bases and J by 3 bases, with 11 bases in between. Via the germline V gene (reference sequence), CDR1 is WNHNN and CDR2 SYGVQD. The CDR3 numbers 14 residues from cysteine through phenylalanine. Only the CDR3 portion is preserved as DNA: 42 bases, with reading frame beginning at the first base. This sequence uses TRBV10-1 and TRBJ2-7, and possibly TRBD1, on 5 matching bases. This receptor was obtained from a girl aged 2-9 years with multiple sclerosis. Material: blood. The CDR3 reads as follows: CASSEQGMFYEQYF. In nucleotide form, the sequence is TGCGCCAGCAGTGAGCAGGGAATGTTCTACGAGCAGTACTTC.